Below are 10 T cell receptor beta chains sequenced from a single sample in a study of cytomegalovirus exposure and HLA in healthy donors. The PCR used 60 Vbeta and 13 Jbeta primers. Libraries were prepared by immunoSEQ multiplex PCR; TCRdb keeps only in-frame clonotypes and omits some of them. This listing includes over 45,000 clones. The sequenced sample consisted of PBMCs. These receptors originate from a woman younger than 30 in good health and CMV-seronegative.

The J gene is TRBJ2-7, the V gene TRBV18; 10 bases agree with TRBD2. V shed 3 bases and J 7 bases; nucleotides not matched to a gene: 3. The length of the CDR3 is 13 residues. Germline V gives CDR1 KGHSH, CDR2 LQKENI. The CDR3 sequence is CASSPLAGVEQYF. The CDR3 nucleotides are TGTGCCAGCTCACCTCTAGCGGGAGTAGAGCAGTACTTC. Looking up the rest from reference TRBV18 and TRBJ2-7 gives the full variable domain: NAGVMQNPRHLVRRRGQEARLRCSPMKGHSHVYWYRQLPEEGLKFMVYLQKENIIDESGMPKERFSAEFPKEGPSILRIQQVVRGDSAAYFCASSPLAGVEQYFGPGTRLTVT.

J is TRBJ2-5 and V is TRBV4-1, with 12 bases that match TRBD2. This CDR3 has 16 amino acids. Germline lookup yields CDR1 MGHRA and CDR2 YSYEKL. Trimming at V came to 4 bases and at J to 6 bases, leaving 9 bases not matched to a gene. In DNA, the CDR3 is TGCGCCAGCAGCCTGGATCTAGCGGGGGGGCTCCAGACCCAGTACTTC. Its protein product is CASSLDLAGGLQTQYF.

This chain joins TRBV5-1 and TRBJ2-7; no clear D gene. This CDR3 is 14 amino acids long. Trimming took 0 bases from V and 5 from J, leaving 12 bases between them. CDR1 is SGHRS, CDR2 YFSETQ, per germline. CDR3 DNA sequence: TGCGCCAGCAGCTTGGCCGCAGGTTCCAACGAGCAGTACTTC. It translates to CASSLAAGSNEQYF.

The gene calls are TRBV18 and TRBJ1-5; 7 bases match TRBD1. V lost 4 bases and J lost 3; bases outside the gene matches: 6. From germline, CDR1 is KGHSH and CDR2 LQKENI. The CDR3 length is 15 residues. CDR3 DNA: TGTGCCAGCTCACGTAACAGGGGACTCAATCAGCCCCAGCATTTT. Protein: CASSRNRGLNQPQHF. The full variable domain, in which reference TRBV18 and TRBJ1-5 provide the parts outside the CDR3, is NAGVMQNPRHLVRRRGQEARLRCSPMKGHSHVYWYRQLPEEGLKFMVYLQKENIIDESGMPKERFSAEFPKEGPSILRIQQVVRGDSAAYFCASSRNRGLNQPQHFGDGTRLSIL.

V usage is TRBV6-5 and J usage is TRBJ2-7; a weak D match, TRBD2 (5 bases). Trimming took 4 bases from V and 6 from J, leaving 13 bases between them. There are 13 residues in the CDR3. Germline V gene lookup returns CDR1 MNHEY and CDR2 SVGAGI. The CDR3 nucleotides read TGTGCCAGCAGTTCGTCAACTAGGAGCGAGCAGTACTTC. Its protein product is CASSSSTRSEQYF.

CDR3 in DNA: TGTGCCAGCAGTTACCTGGCAGGGGCCCAGCCCCAGCATTTT. This translates into CASSYLAGAQPQHF. The chain has TRBV6-6 and TRBJ1-5, with D tentatively TRBD1 (6 bases). Germline V gene lookup returns CDR1 MNHNY and CDR2 SVGAGI (reference sequence). Trimming removed 2 bases from V and 7 bases from J, with 12 bases in between. This CDR3 is built from 14 residues.

CDR3 region: CASSLGQLAGNTIYF. In nucleotides, the CDR3 is TGCGCCAGCAGCTTGGGACAGCTTGCTGGAAACACCATATATTTT. The chain is built from TRBV5-1 and TRBJ1-3; tentative D call: TRBD1 (5 bases). Germline CDR1 reads SGHRS; CDR2 reads YFSETQ. This CDR3 contains 15 residues. V lost 0 bases to trimming and J lost 2 bases, with 9 bases between them.

V gene TRBV29-1 combines with J gene TRBJ2-1; 7 bases map to TRBD1. From germline, CDR1 is SQVTM and CDR2 ANQGSEA. The CDR3 extends over 14 amino acids. After removal of 0 bases from V and 6 bases from J, the junction contained 5 bases not matched to a gene. CDR3 DNA: TGCAGCGTTGAAGATCTTGCAGGGGGCAATGAGCAGTTCTTC. It codes for CSVEDLAGGNEQFF.

Comments on this clone: Other nucleotide sequences from this sample produce the same CDR3. This sequence joins TRBV5-1 and TRBJ2-6, with D hard to call. Germline CDR1 SGHRS, CDR2 YFSETQ. The V end lost 0 bases, the J end lost 4 bases, and 11 bases lay between the germline ends. CDR3 length equals 16 residues. As DNA, the CDR3 is TGCGCCAGCAGCTTGGCCCCCGGGTCGGGGGCCAACGTCCTGACTTTC. This translates into CASSLAPGSGANVLTF.

The chain carries TRBV4-1 and TRBJ2-3, with 12 bases aligning to TRBD2. From germline, CDR1 is MGHRA and CDR2 YSYEKL. J gave up 4 bases and V 4 bases, and 9 bases lay outside the gene matches. The CDR3 length is 17 residues. This CDR3 reads CASSLRASGGAPDTQYF. The CDR3 DNA reads TGCGCCAGCAGCCTACGGGCTAGCGGGGGGGCTCCAGATACGCAGTATTTT.